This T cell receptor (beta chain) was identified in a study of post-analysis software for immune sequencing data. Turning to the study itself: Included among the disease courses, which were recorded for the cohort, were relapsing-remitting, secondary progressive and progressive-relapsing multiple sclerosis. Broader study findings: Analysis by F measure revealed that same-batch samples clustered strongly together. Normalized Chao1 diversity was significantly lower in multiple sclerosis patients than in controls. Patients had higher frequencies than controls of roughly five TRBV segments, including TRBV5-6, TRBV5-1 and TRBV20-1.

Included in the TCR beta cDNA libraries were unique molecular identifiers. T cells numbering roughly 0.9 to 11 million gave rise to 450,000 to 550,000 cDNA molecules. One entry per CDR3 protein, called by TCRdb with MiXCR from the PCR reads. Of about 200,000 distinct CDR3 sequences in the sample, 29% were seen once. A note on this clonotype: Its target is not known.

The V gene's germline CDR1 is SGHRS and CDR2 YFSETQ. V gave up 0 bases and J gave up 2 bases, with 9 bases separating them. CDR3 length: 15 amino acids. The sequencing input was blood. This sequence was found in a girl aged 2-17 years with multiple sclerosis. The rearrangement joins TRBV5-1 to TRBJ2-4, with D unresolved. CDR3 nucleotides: TGCGCCAGCAGCTTGGACTTCCCAACCAAAAACATTCAGTACTTC. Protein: CASSLDFPTKNIQYF. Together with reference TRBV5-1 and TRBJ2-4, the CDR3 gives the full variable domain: KAGVTQTPRYLIKTRGQQVTLSCSPISGHRSVSWYQQTPGQGLQFLFEYFSETQRNKGNFPGRFSGRQFSNSRSEMNVSTLELGDSALYLCASSLDFPTKNIQYFGAGTRLSVL.